The clone carrying this T cell receptor beta chain was detected only once. Its antigen remains unidentified. This sample was taken from a study of cytomegalovirus exposure and HLA in healthy donors. Overall study context: Per a later analysis, the approximately 700 first-cohort and some 110 validation repertoires shared one platform. Study-wide results and caveats: A classifier reportedly called cytomegalovirus status with high sensitivity and specificity. Many donors shared some public TCRs, even though most TCR sequences were rare. The authors enumerated 164 TCR beta chains as linked to cytomegalovirus.

Trimming shortened V by 0 bases and J by 5 bases, and 11 bases separated the two germline ends. Germline loops: CDR1 SGHRS, CDR2 YFSETQ. The CDR3 is 14 residues long. Measured with immunoSEQ multiplex PCR; TCRdb has only the in-frame clones, and not every one. The sample includes some 110,000 clones, roughly 86% of them seen just once. The chain links TRBV5-1 to TRBJ2-5; weak D call: TRBD2 (6 bases). Specimen: PBMCs. This TCR derives from a man aged 18 to 35 in good health and CMV-seronegative. DNA of the CDR3: TGCGCCAGCAGCTTGGTGGCAGGGAGGGAGACCCAGTACTTC. Protein product: CASSLVAGRETQYF.